Below are 15 T cell receptor beta chains sequenced from a single sample in a study of T cells in Graves' hyperthyroidism and ophthalmopathy. What was amplified from RNA transcripts were TCR beta CDR3 regions. HTBI primers drove first-round RT-PCR of the TCR CDR3. TCRdb reprocessed the multiplex PCR reads via MiXCR and lists one record per CDR3 protein. This table holds a few hundred thousand distinct CDR3 sequences, 15% to 20% found once. Sequencing used blood. Source of these receptors: a woman between 18 and 30 years old with Graves' ophthalmopathy.

The chain recombines TRBV5-1 with TRBJ2-5; D is unclear. V was shortened by 0 bases and J by 4 bases, with 10 bases between the two germline ends. Germline CDR1 SGHRS, CDR2 YFSETQ. The CDR3 is made up of 14 amino acids. CDR3 in amino acids: CASSLALPGETQYF. CDR3 nucleotides: TGCGCCAGCAGCTTGGCACTACCAGGAGAGACCCAGTACTTC.

As for this clonotype: A read error may be the cause here, since a much bigger clone is one base away. This chain joins TRBV3-1 and TRBJ2-7; maybe TRBD1 (6 bases). Germline V gene data show CDR1 as LGHDT and CDR2 as YNNKEL (reference sequence). The CDR3 consists of 14 residues. CDR3 sequence reads: CASGQWGPSYEQYF. For the CDR3, the DNA is TGTGCCAGCGGCCAGTGGGGGCCCTCCTACGAGCAGTACTTC.

The table lists this clonotype with many counts. The CDR3 sequence is CASSLMRGPYNEQFF. The CDR3 DNA is TGTGCCAGCAGTTTAATGAGGGGGCCATACAATGAGCAGTTCTTC. The V call is TRBV28, the J call TRBJ2-1; TRBD1 aligns across 7 bases. The trim removed 2 bases at V and 4 bases at J, leaving 5 bases unmatched. The CDR3 consists of 15 residues. Germline assignment: CDR1 MDHEN and CDR2 SYDVKM.

This sequence joins TRBV7-9 and TRBJ2-7; D possibly corresponds to TRBD2 (5 bases). The ends were cut back, 1 base at V and 7 bases at J, with 11 bases in the middle. Germline CDR1 SEHNR, CDR2 FQNEAQ (reference sequence). CDR3 length: 13 amino acids. The CDR3 DNA sequence: TGTGCCAGCAGCTTAGGTGGAGTAGCGGAGCAGTACTTC. This codes for CASSLGGVAEQYF.

This clonotype was seen repeatedly, ten times or more. The CDR3 reads CASSFGSGGGYTF. The DNA of the CDR3 is TGTGCCAGCAGCTTCGGGTCAGGGGGTGGCTACACCTTC. The V gene is TRBV11-2, the J gene TRBJ1-2; 7 nucleotides line up with TRBD1. Germline V gives CDR1 SGHAT, CDR2 FQNNGV. The CDR3 loop spans 13 amino acids. The V segment lost 3 bases and the J segment 7 bases; nucleotides outside the gene matches: 5.

V is TRBV24-1 and J is TRBJ1-1; TRBD1 is a possible D gene (5 bases). V lost 3 bases and J lost 5, with 9 bases in between. This CDR3 has 13 residues. Germline V lookup: CDR1 KGHDR, CDR2 SFDVKD. CDR3 in amino acids: CATSDSRVTEAFF. CDR3 in DNA: TGTGCCACCAGTGATAGCAGGGTAACTGAAGCTTTCTTT.

This clonotype occurred many times. The J gene is TRBJ1-2, the V gene TRBV6-5; D unclear. The ends were cut back, 0 bases at V and 2 bases at J, with 7 bases in the middle. The CDR3 consists of 14 residues. CDR1 is MNHEY, CDR2 SVGAGI, per germline. The CDR3: CASSYSPSNYGYTF. For the CDR3, the DNA is TGTGCCAGCAGTTACTCGCCGTCGAACTATGGCTACACCTTC.

In this sample, this clonotype turned up many times. The chain uses TRBV7-2 and TRBJ2-1, with D uncertain. The CDR3 spans 14 residues. CDR1 and CDR2 from the germline V gene are SGHTA and FQGNSA. The germline V and J ends were trimmed by 2 bases and 5 bases, with 10 bases remaining between them. This chain's CDR3 is CASSLKQGNNEQFF. The CDR3 DNA is TGTGCCAGCAGCTTAAAACAAGGGAACAATGAGCAGTTCTTC.

This clonotype was counted ten times or more. The chain links TRBV7-2 to TRBJ2-7, with a possible D match to TRBD2 (6 bases). The germline V gene has CDR1 SGHTA and CDR2 FQGNSA. This CDR3 region has 15 residues. Trimming pared 3 bases from V and 0 bases from J, leaving 12 bases between. In nucleotides, the CDR3 is TGTGCCAGCAGCTTTGCGGGACGCTACTCCTACGAGCAGTACTTC. This translates into CASSFAGRYSYEQYF. The complete variable domain, with remaining parts taken from reference TRBV7-2 and TRBJ2-7, reads GAGVSQSPSNKVTEKGKDVELRCDPISGHTALYWYRQSLGQGLEFLIYFQGNSAPDKSGLPSDRFSAERTGGSVSTLTIQRTQQEDSAVYLCASSFAGRYSYEQYFGPGTRLTVT.

The table lists this clonotype with many counts. Relative to the germline gene, one junction end is altered; a read error may explain this. V and J are TRBV2 and TRBJ1-2, with 7 bases identical to TRBD1. CDR1 and CDR2 (germline): SNHLY, FYNNEI. This CDR3 is 11 amino acids long. For the CDR3, the DNA is TGTGCCAGCAAAGATCCGGGACAGACCTCCTTC. This sequence encodes CASKDPGQTSF.

This chain joins TRBV19 and TRBJ2-5; D uncertain. Trimming took off 0 bases at V and 4 bases at J, with 6 bases between the two ends. This CDR3 is 13 amino acids long. CDR1 and CDR2 (germline): LNHDA, SQIVND (reference sequence). For the CDR3, the DNA is TGTGCCAGTAGTATAGACAGCCTAGAGACCCAGTACTTC. Translation: CASSIDSLETQYF.

This clonotype occurred a few times. V gene TRBV4-2 combines with J gene TRBJ2-5, with D maybe TRBD2 (6 bases). CDR1 is LGHNA, CDR2 YNFKEQ, per germline. V lost 1 base and J lost 10, with 16 bases in between. This CDR3 region has 14 residues. CDR3 loop: CASSQGVSEEGQYF. In DNA form, the CDR3 reads TGTGCCAGCAGCCAAGGGGTTTCCGAGGAGGGCCAGTACTTC.

This clonotype occurred many times. This chain joins TRBV2 and TRBJ2-2; TRBD1 matches 9 bases. V dropped 6 bases and J dropped 4; count of bases not matched to a gene: 3. The CDR3 spans 14 residues. Germline lookup yields CDR1 SNHLY and CDR2 FYNNEI. The CDR3 protein is CASSGDRVTGELFF. In nucleotides, the CDR3 is TGTGCCAGCAGCGGGGACAGGGTCACCGGGGAGCTGTTTTTT.

Many counts were recorded for this clonotype. The chain employs TRBV27 and TRBJ1-1; D is uncertain. The CDR3 consists of 13 residues. CDR1 MNHEY and CDR2 SMNVEV come from the germline V gene (reference sequence). V lost 6 bases and J lost 0, with 8 bases in between. The CDR3 sequence: CASRGWVNTEAFF. The CDR3 nucleotides read TGTGCCAGCAGGGGTTGGGTGAACACTGAAGCTTTCTTT.

In its sample, this clonotype was seen many times. The chain combines TRBV2 with TRBJ1-2; tentative D call: TRBD1 (6 bases). Germline V lookup: CDR1 SNHLY, CDR2 FYNNEI. This CDR3 is built from 16 residues. V was cut by 2 bases and J by 4 bases, with 17 bases left in between. In DNA, the CDR3 is TGTGCCAGCAGTGAATGGGGGCAGGGAGGGGGCTATGGCTACACCTTC. Its translation is CASSEWGQGGGYGYTF.